These T cell receptor beta chains were read from a single sample in a study of blood T cell repertoires in COVID-19. Assay used: immunoSEQ multiplex PCR; TCRdb lists only in-frame clones, some missing. Of 250,000 or so clones listed, about 85% are singletons. Sequenced: PBMCs or T cells enriched from blood (not recorded which). The source of these receptors is a woman in her 50s who had been exposed to COVID-19. Each CDR3 is given with its conserved first and last residue. Fields, in order: CDR3 protein, CDR3 DNA, D gene, clone size, V gene, J gene. A D gene is named only where the DNA matches it firmly. Where a row states a size, it is once, few, many or the class of an expanded clone; other rows omit it.

CDR3: CASSYGRTNTEAFF; DNA: TGTGCCAGCAGTTATGGGAGGACTAACACTGAAGCTTTCTTT; D: -; size: -; V: TRBV6-5; J: TRBJ1-1
CDR3: CASSVSSTDTQYF; DNA: TGTGCCAGCAGCGTAAGCAGCACAGATACGCAGTATTTT; D: -; size: -; V: TRBV9; J: TRBJ2-3
CDR3: CASSLIGVKDEAFF; DNA: TGTGCCAGCAGCCTAATAGGGGTAAAGGATGAAGCTTTCTTT; D: -; size: -; V: TRBV7-2; J: TRBJ1-1
CDR3: CASSHIGRVDTEAFF; DNA: TGTGCCAGCAGCCATATAGGCAGGGTGGACACTGAAGCTTTCTTT; D: -; size: -; V: TRBV4-2; J: TRBJ1-1
CDR3: CASSSGTSYEQYF; DNA: TGCGCCAGCAGTTCCGGTACCTCCTACGAGCAGTACTTC; D: -; size: -; V: TRBV10-2; J: TRBJ2-7
CDR3: CASSIGGSAGALKPLHF; DNA: TGTGCCAGTAGTATAGGAGGCAGCGCAGGGGCCTTGAAACCCCTCCACTTT; D: -; size: once; V: TRBV19; J: TRBJ1-6
CDR3: CSARGQRPEAFF; DNA: TGCAGCGCGAGGGGACAGCGGCCTGAAGCTTTCTTT; D: TRBD1; size: -; V: TRBV29-1; J: TRBJ1-1
CDR3: CASGPTVFYGYTF; DNA: TGTGCTAGTGGTCCAACAGTGTTCTATGGCTACACCTTC; D: -; size: -; V: TRBV12-5; J: TRBJ1-2
CDR3: CASSPRLAGAKTQYF; DNA: TGCGCCAGCAGCCCGCGACTAGCGGGGGCAAAGACCCAGTACTTC; D: TRBD2; size: -; V: TRBV4-3; J: TRBJ2-5
CDR3: CASSNRGPYEAFF; DNA: TGTGCCAGCAGTAACAGGGGGCCCTATGAAGCTTTCTTT; D: TRBD1; size: -; V: TRBV27; J: TRBJ1-1
CDR3: CASSDEGRIRETQYF; DNA: TGTGCCAGCAGTGACGAAGGGAGGATCAGGGAGACCCAGTACTTC; D: -; size: -; V: TRBV6-4; J: TRBJ2-5
CDR3: CASSLGPEGGFEQFF; DNA: TGTGCCAGCAGCTTAGGCCCGGAAGGGGGCTTTGAGCAGTTCTTC; D: TRBD1; size: once; V: TRBV7-2; J: TRBJ2-1
CDR3: CASSLGPSGGNYEQYF; DNA: TGTGCCAGCAGCTTGGGGCCTAGCGGGGGGAACTACGAGCAGTACTTC; D: TRBD2; size: -; V: TRBV5-4; J: TRBJ2-7
CDR3: CASSSGGGRRNYGYTF; DNA: TGTGCCAGCAGCTCCGGTGGAGGCCGCAGGAACTATGGCTACACCTTC; D: -; size: -; V: TRBV5-4; J: TRBJ1-2
CDR3: CASKKGTGFGQPQHF; DNA: TGTGCCAGCAAAAAGGGGACAGGGTTTGGTCAGCCCCAGCATTTT; D: TRBD1; size: -; V: TRBV28; J: TRBJ1-5
CDR3: CASSLAGWTEAFF; DNA: TGTGCCAGCAGTTTAGCAGGCTGGACTGAAGCTTTCTTT; D: -; size: few; V: TRBV28; J: TRBJ1-1
CDR3: CASSRNRDPYEQYF; DNA: TGTGCCAGCAGCCGAAACAGGGACCCCTACGAGCAGTACTTC; D: -; size: -; V: TRBV7-9; J: TRBJ2-7
CDR3: CASSQGGTGLLVLYGYTF; DNA: TGTGCCAGCAGCCAGGGGGGGACAGGGTTGTTGGTCCTCTATGGCTACACCTTC; D: TRBD1; size: -; V: TRBV3-1/TRBV3-2; J: TRBJ1-2
CDR3: CASRDRAGMNTEAFF; DNA: TGTGCCAGCAGAGACAGGGCGGGAATGAACACTGAAGCTTTCTTT; D: TRBD1; size: -; V: TRBV27; J: TRBJ1-1
CDR3: CASSLASRGRELFF; DNA: TGTGCCAGCAGCTTAGCCTCGCGGGGCCGGGAGCTGTTTTTT; D: -; size: -; V: TRBV7-2; J: TRBJ2-2
CDR3: CATSDSRGYVYTF; DNA: TGTGCCACCAGTGATTCCAGGGGTTACGTCTACACCTTC; D: -; size: -; V: TRBV24-1; J: TRBJ1-2
CDR3: CASSLRGGHNYGYTF; DNA: TGTGCCAGCAGCTTACGGGGGGGGCATAACTATGGCTACACCTTC; D: -; size: -; V: TRBV7-8; J: TRBJ1-2
CDR3: CASSQGQSGGYTF; DNA: TGTGCCAGCAGCCAAGGGCAGAGCGGTGGCTACACCTTC; D: -; size: -; V: TRBV4-2; J: TRBJ1-2
CDR3: CASSSPGTGWSGELFF; DNA: TGTGCCAGCAGTTCTCCCGGGACAGGGTGGTCCGGGGAGCTGTTTTTT; D: TRBD1; size: few; V: TRBV25-1; J: TRBJ2-2
CDR3: CATSEGTVKEKLFF; DNA: TGTGCCACCAGTGAGGGGACAGTTAAAGAAAAACTGTTTTTT; D: TRBD1; size: -; V: TRBV24-1; J: TRBJ1-4
CDR3: CASSIQTGYYEQFF; DNA: TGTGCCAGCAGCATCCAGACAGGGTATTATGAGCAGTTCTTC; D: TRBD1; size: -; V: TRBV5-4; J: TRBJ2-1
CDR3: CASSQGHNEKLFF; DNA: TGCGCCAGCAGCCAAGGACATAATGAAAAACTGTTTTTT; D: -; size: -; V: TRBV4-1; J: TRBJ1-4
CDR3: CASSLAAGESQPQHF; DNA: TGTGCCAGCAGCTTAGCGGCAGGGGAGAGTCAGCCCCAGCATTTT; D: -; size: -; V: TRBV7-9; J: TRBJ1-5
CDR3: CASSVGQGGRAFF; DNA: TGTGCCAGCAGCGTTGGACAGGGAGGTCGAGCTTTCTTT; D: TRBD1; size: -; V: TRBV6-5; J: TRBJ1-1
CDR3: CASSPAGKKDQPQHF; DNA: TGTGCCAGCTCACCAGCAGGGAAGAAGGATCAGCCCCAGCATTTT; D: -; size: -; V: TRBV18; J: TRBJ1-5